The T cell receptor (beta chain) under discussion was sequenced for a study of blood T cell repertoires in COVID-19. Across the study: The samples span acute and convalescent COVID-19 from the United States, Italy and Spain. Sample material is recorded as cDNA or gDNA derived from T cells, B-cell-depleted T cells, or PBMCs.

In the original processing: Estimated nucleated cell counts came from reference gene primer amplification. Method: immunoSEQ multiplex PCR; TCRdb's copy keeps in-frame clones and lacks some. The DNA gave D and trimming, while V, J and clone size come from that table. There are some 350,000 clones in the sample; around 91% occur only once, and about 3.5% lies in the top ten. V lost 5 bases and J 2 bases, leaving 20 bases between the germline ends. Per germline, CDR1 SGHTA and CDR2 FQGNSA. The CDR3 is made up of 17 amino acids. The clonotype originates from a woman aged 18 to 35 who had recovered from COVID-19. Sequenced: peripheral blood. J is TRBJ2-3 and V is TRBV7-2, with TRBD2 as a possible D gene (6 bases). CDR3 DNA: TGTGCCAGCAGCCTCCGGCCGGGAGCGGAGGACACAGATACGCAGTATTTT. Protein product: CASSLRPGAEDTDTQYF.